This T cell receptor beta chain appears in the sequencing data of a study of blood T cell repertoires in COVID-19. Clones were read by immunoSEQ multiplex PCR, and TCRdb kept only the in-frame ones, dropping some. The repertoire holds about 140,000 clones, with about 82% as singletons. The V and J ends lost 4 bases and 1 base respectively, with 24 bases between them. The CDR3 covers 18 residues. The V gene's germline CDR1 is SGDLS and CDR2 YYNGEE. The rearrangement joins TRBV9 to TRBJ2-7; D is possibly TRBD2 (7 bases). The origin of this receptor is a man aged 45-65 years with acute or convalescent COVID-19. The source material was peripheral blood. The CDR3 region has the DNA TGTGCCAGCAGCCGGGGGGCAGGGGCCGAGAATCCTTCCTACGAGCAGTACTTC. Protein sequence: CASSRGAGAENPSYEQYF.